Below, 9 T cell receptor beta chains from the same sample are listed, as sequenced in a study of human T cells and chemical hapten exposure. Using its own MiXCR run on the RACE reads, TCRdb lists one record per CDR3 protein. The table lists about 98,000 distinct CDR3 sequences, 10% to 11% of them singletons, with around 3.3% in the top ten. The time point denotes: pre-sensitization, week 0. The treatment denotes: therapeutic diphenylcyclopropenone sensitization with weekly scalp DPC. The specimen comprised whole blood, sampled in connection with sensitization to the hapten diphenylcyclopropenone (DPC). The receptors derive from a woman aged 55-69 years with alopecia areata. Some clones in this sample may be carry-over from other donors' samples.

This clonotype was seen ten or more times. This chain links TRBV28 with TRBJ2-1, with 9 positions matching TRBD2. The CDR3 consists of 16 residues. Germline trimming cut 7 bases from V and 2 bases from J; bases unmatched to any gene: 9. In germline, CDR1 is MDHEN, CDR2 SYDVKM. Written as DNA, the CDR3 is TGTGCCAGCAATTCTGGATCTAGCGGGACCTACAATGAGCAGTTCTTC. Translating it yields CASNSGSSGTYNEQFF.

This clonotype has a count of ten or more. The chain couples TRBV23-1 to TRBJ2-7, with D unclear. TRBV23-1 is placed among ORFs of uncertain function. V dropped 5 bases and J dropped 3 bases, with 11 bases sitting between them. CDR3 length: 13 residues. The CDR3 DNA follows: TGCGCCAGCAGTGCCGAACAGTTCTACGAGCAGTACTTC. It codes for CASSAEQFYEQYF.

V gene TRBV18 combines with J gene TRBJ2-3; 8 bases match TRBD1. The CDR3 spans 19 residues. Per the germline V gene, CDR1 is KGHSH and CDR2 is LQKENI. The V gene end was trimmed by 4 bases and the J gene end by 0 bases; junction bases not matched to a gene: 15. DNA for the CDR3: TGTGCCAGCTCACGGGACAGGCCCGGGGGCCGATTTAGCACAGATACGCAGTATTTT. It encodes CASSRDRPGGRFSTDTQYF. Based on the CDR3 plus reference TRBV18 and TRBJ2-3, the full variable domain is NAGVMQNPRHLVRRRGQEARLRCSPMKGHSHVYWYRQLPEEGLKFMVYLQKENIIDESGMPKERFSAEFPKEGPSILRIQQVVRGDSAAYFCASSRDRPGGRFSTDTQYFGPGTRLTVL.

This clonotype was observed at least ten times. The chain links TRBV9 to TRBJ2-1; no reliable D call. Per the germline V gene, CDR1 is SGDLS and CDR2 is YYNGEE. This CDR3 contains 14 residues. V lost 0 bases, J lost 8 bases, and 12 bases lay in between. The CDR3 bases are TGTGCCAGCAGCGTAGCTCCCCCGGCGGATGAGCAGTTCTTC. Its protein product is CASSVAPPADEQFF. The full variable domain, completed using reference TRBV9 and TRBJ2-1, is DSGVTQTPKHLITATGQRVTLRCSPRSGDLSVYWYQQSLDQGLQFLIQYYNGEERAKGNILERFSAQQFPDLHSELNLSSLELGDSALYFCASSVAPPADEQFFGPGTRLTVL.

In its sample, this clonotype was seen a few times. The J gene is TRBJ2-7, the V gene TRBV7-9; 8 bases map to TRBD2. V lost 7 bases and J lost 2; bases outside the gene matches: 7. The CDR3 extends over 14 amino acids. From germline, CDR1 is SEHNR and CDR2 FQNEAQ (reference sequence). CDR3 amino acids: CASTTSGRTYEQYF. The CDR3 coding sequence is TGTGCCAGCACCACGAGCGGGAGAACCTACGAGCAGTACTTC. Supplemented by reference TRBV7-9 and TRBJ2-7, the full variable domain reads DTGVSQNPRHKITKRGQNVTFRCDPISEHNRLYWYRQTLGQGPEFLTYFQNEAQLEKSRLLSDRFSAERPKGSFSTLEIQRTEQGDSAMYLCASTTSGRTYEQYFGPGTRLTVT.

In this sample, this clonotype turned up once. One end of the junction varies from germline; a read error may be responsible. The chain carries TRBV7-7 and TRBJ2-7, with D possibly being TRBD2 (6 bases). Germline CDR1 reads SSHAT; CDR2 reads FNYEAQ (reference sequence). CDR3 length: 13 amino acids. CDR3 region: CASSLGGSYGQYF. CDR3 sequence (DNA): TGTGCTAGCAGCTTAGGAGGGTCATATGGGCAGTACTTC.

The rearrangement uses TRBV29-1 and TRBJ2-1, with TRBD1 identical over 7 bases. Germline CDR1 reads SQVTM; CDR2 reads ANQGSEA. The CDR3 loop spans 15 amino acids. The ends lost 0 bases at V and 4 bases at J; junction bases unmatched: 6. CDR3 sequence (DNA): TGCAGCGTTGAAGATTTGGACAGGACTTACAATGAGCAGTTCTTC. This encodes CSVEDLDRTYNEQFF.

This clonotype was seen repeatedly, ten times or more. The V call is TRBV7-6, the J call TRBJ2-2, with 7 bases that match TRBD1. Germline assignment: CDR1 SGHVS and CDR2 FNYEAQ. CDR3 length equals 14 residues. With V trimmed by 5 bases and J by 12 bases, 12 bases remained unmatched. CDR3 region: CASSTPGTADQLFF. CDR3 sequence (DNA): TGTGCCAGCAGCACTCCCGGGACAGCCGACCAGCTGTTTTTT.

In this sample, this clonotype turned up a few times. A read error may explain this, as a much larger clone is one base away. J is TRBJ1-2 and V is TRBV9; D may be TRBD1 (6 bases). V shed 4 bases and J shed 8 bases, with 18 bases lying between them. Germline V gene data show CDR1 as SGDLS and CDR2 as YYNGEE. This CDR3 comprises 14 residues. The CDR3 bases are TGTGCCAGCAGCAACCGGGTCAGGGGACGGGGCTACACCTTC. Residues: CASSNRVRGRGYTF.